This record concerns one TCR beta chain sequence. These data belong to a study of blood T cell repertoires in COVID-19. Study-level information: Whether acute or convalescent, the COVID-19 samples came from the United States, Italy and Spain.

Measured with immunoSEQ multiplex PCR; TCRdb has only the in-frame clones, and not every one. The sample shows about 140,000 clones, 65% to 85% of them seen only once. The CDR3 consists of 13 residues. In germline, CDR1 is KGHSH, CDR2 LQKENI. Trimming shortened V by 8 bases and J by 0 bases, and 10 bases separated the two germline ends. The gene calls are TRBV18 and TRBJ1-1; D perhaps matches TRBD1 (6 bases). What was sequenced was peripheral blood. The source of this sequence is a woman between 45 and 60 years old with acute or convalescent COVID-19. The CDR3 here is CASLDSLNTEAFF. The CDR3, as DNA: TGTGCCAGCCTGGACAGTCTGAACACTGAAGCTTTCTTT.